What follows are 8 T cell receptor beta chains derived from one specimen sequenced in a study of T-cell reconstitution after alpha-beta-depleted transplantation in children. Preparation of the TCRbeta library used unique molecular identifiers. One entry per CDR3 protein, called by TCRdb with MiXCR from the PCR reads. Seen here are approximately 270,000 distinct CDR3 sequences, 9.9% observed once, and the top ten hold 10%. This material consisted of PBMCs from the stem cell graft donor, taken from the stem cell graft. The origin of the receptors is a human donor who donated a stem cell graft to a child with SCID.

J is TRBJ1-6 and V is TRBV6-1; the match to TRBD1 covers 7 bases. Germline V gives CDR1 MNHNS, CDR2 SASEGT. There are 15 residues in the CDR3. V was pared by 7 bases and J by 5 bases, with 8 bases of the junction left unmatched. The DNA of the CDR3 is TGTGCCAGCACCTGGGCAGGGGGGGATAATTCACCCCTCCACTTT. Its protein product is CASTWAGGDNSPLHF.

This rearrangement joins TRBV12-3 or TRBV12-4 to TRBJ2-7, with 8 positions matching TRBD1. The CDR3 is made up of 14 amino acids. V lost 10 bases and J lost 2; bases outside the gene matches: 10. The CDR3 coding sequence is TGTGCCACCAAGAAGGCAGGGGGCCCCTACGAGCAGTACTTC. Translation gives CATKKAGGPYEQYF.

Written as DNA, the CDR3 is TGCAGTGCTGTCCCCAAAAAAACATCGAGATCCTACGAGCAGTACTTC. This sequence encodes CSAVPKKTSRSYEQYF. The J gene is TRBJ2-7, the V gene TRBV20-1; D not resolved. With 5 bases removed from V and 1 base from J, the gap between germline ends came to 21 bases. This CDR3 spans 16 amino acids. Germline CDR1 reads DFQATT; CDR2 reads SNEGSKA (reference sequence).

This clonotype was seen at least ten times. This chain uses TRBV6-6 with TRBJ1-1, with D perhaps matching TRBD1 (5 bases). Looked up from germline, CDR1 is MNHNY and CDR2 is SVGAGI (reference sequence). The V end was cut by 11 bases, the J end by 3 bases, with 13 bases between. The CDR3 runs 12 residues. CDR3 coding DNA: TGTGCCCTTCCTACGGGGGACACTGAAGCTTTCTTT. Amino acids: CALPTGDTEAFF.

The chain employs TRBV2 and TRBJ2-7; possible D gene TRBD1, 6 bases. Germline CDR1 is SNHLY and CDR2 is FYNNEI. Trimming stripped 7 bases from V and 3 bases from J, with 16 bases between. The CDR3 runs to 14 residues. CDR3 nucleotide sequence: TGTGCCAGCACCCGATCGGACAGTATCTACGAGCAGTACTTC. Its translation is CASTRSDSIYEQYF. Together with reference TRBV2 and TRBJ2-7, the CDR3 gives the full variable domain: EPEVTQTPSHQVTQMGQEVILRCVPISNHLYFYWYRQILGQKVEFLVSFYNNEISEKSEIFDDQFSVERPDGSNFTLKIRSTKLEDSAMYFCASTRSDSIYEQYFGPGTRLTVT.

This clonotype has just a few counts. The chain is built from TRBV9 and TRBJ1-1, with 9 bases matching TRBD1. The CDR3 loop spans 15 amino acids. V was pared by 0 bases and J by 2 bases, with 2 bases of the junction left unmatched. CDR1 and CDR2 from the germline V gene are SGDLS and YYNGEE. CDR3 DNA: TGTGCCAGCAGCGTAGGGGGACAGGGTAACACTGAAGCTTTCTTT. Protein product: CASSVGGQGNTEAFF.

The chain links TRBV7-2 to TRBJ2-3; no reliable D call. The CDR3 sequence is 14 residues long. CDR1 is SGHTA and CDR2 is FQGNSA in the germline V gene. With 7 bases removed from V and 2 bases from J, the gap between germline ends came to 13 bases. CDR3 DNA: TGTGCCAGCACCCAGACCCGGCTCACAGATACGCAGTATTTT. Encoded protein: CASTQTRLTDTQYF.

The chain recombines TRBV12-3 or TRBV12-4 with TRBJ2-1; 11 positions agree with TRBD2. V was clipped by 2 bases and J by 3 bases; unmatched bases: 6. The CDR3 contains 17 residues. The CDR3 nucleotides read TGTGCCAGCAGTTTATGGCGACTAGCGGGACTCTACAATGAGCAGTTCTTC. Its translation is CASSLWRLAGLYNEQFF.